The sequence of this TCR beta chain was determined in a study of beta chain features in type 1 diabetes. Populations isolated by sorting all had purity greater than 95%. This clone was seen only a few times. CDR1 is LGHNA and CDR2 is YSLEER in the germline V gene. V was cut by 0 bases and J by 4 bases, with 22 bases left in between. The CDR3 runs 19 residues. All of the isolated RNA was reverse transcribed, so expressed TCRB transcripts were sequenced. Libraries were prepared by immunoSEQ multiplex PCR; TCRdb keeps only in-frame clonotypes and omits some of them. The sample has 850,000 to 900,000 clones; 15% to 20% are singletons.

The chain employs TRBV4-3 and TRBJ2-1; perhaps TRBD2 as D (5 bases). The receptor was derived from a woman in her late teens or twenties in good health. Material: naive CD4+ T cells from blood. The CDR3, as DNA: TGCGCCAGCAGCCAAGATTCGGTAGGCACTAGTCCCTCTTACAATGAGCAGTTCTTC. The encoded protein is CASSQDSVGTSPSYNEQFF.